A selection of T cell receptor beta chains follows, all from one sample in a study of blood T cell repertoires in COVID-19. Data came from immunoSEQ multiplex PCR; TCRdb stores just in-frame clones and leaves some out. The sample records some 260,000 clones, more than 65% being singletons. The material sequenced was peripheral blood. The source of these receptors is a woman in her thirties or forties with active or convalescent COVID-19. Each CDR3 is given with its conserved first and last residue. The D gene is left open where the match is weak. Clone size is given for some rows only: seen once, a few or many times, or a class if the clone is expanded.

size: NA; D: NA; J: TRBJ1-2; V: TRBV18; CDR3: CASSPMAGESYGYTF; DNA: TGTGCCAGCTCACCGATGGCGGGGGAGAGTTATGGCTACACCTTC
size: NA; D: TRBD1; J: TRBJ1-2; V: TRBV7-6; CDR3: CASSLEGQGWTNYGCTF; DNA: TGTGCCAGCAGCCTCGAGGGACAGGGCTGGACTAACTATGGCTGCACCTTC
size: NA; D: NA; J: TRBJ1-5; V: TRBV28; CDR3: CASTLGGSNQPQHF; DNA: TGTGCCAGCACCTTGGGGGGTAGCAATCAGCCCCAGCATTTT
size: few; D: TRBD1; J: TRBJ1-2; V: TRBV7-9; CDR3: CASSLDTGGGYGYTF; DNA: TGTGCCAGCAGCTTAGACACAGGGGGTGGCTATGGCTACACCTTC
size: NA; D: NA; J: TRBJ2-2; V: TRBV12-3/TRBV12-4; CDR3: CASRQGNTGELFF; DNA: TGTGCCAGCAGACAGGGGAACACCGGGGAGCTGTTTTTT
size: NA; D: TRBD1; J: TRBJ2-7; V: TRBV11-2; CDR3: CASSLGTGNTYEQYF; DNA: TGTGCCAGCAGCCTCGGGACAGGGAATACCTACGAGCAGTACTTC
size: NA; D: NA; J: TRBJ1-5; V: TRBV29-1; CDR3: CSVGSAVGNQPQHF; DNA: TGCAGCGTTGGGAGTGCGGTGGGCAATCAGCCCCAGCATTTT
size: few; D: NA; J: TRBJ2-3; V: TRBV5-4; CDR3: CASSSSGTDTQYF; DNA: TGTGCCAGCAGCTCGAGTGGCACAGATACGCAGTATTTT
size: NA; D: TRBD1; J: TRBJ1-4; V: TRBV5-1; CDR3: CASSRQGARSEKLFF; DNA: TGCGCCAGCAGCCGCCAGGGGGCGCGTAGCGAAAAACTGTTTTTT
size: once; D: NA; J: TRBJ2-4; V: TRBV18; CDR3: CASSPGSDRGAKNIQYF; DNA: TGTGCCAGCTCACCAGGATCAGACCGGGGGGCCAAAAACATTCAGTACTTC
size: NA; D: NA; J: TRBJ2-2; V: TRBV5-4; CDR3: CASSLAGGESGELFF; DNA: TGTGCCAGCAGCTTGGCTGGGGGCGAATCCGGGGAGCTGTTTTTT
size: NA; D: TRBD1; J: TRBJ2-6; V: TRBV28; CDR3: CASSLPGTGVSGANVLTF; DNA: TGTGCCAGCAGTTTGCCCGGGACAGGGGTTTCTGGGGCCAACGTCCTGACTTTC
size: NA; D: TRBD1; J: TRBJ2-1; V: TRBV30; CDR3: CAWLGVRTGANEQFF; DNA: TGTGCCTGGTTGGGCGTTAGGACAGGGGCAAATGAGCAGTTCTTC
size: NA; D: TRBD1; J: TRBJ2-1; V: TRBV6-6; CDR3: CASSDHTGVTYNEQFF; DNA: TGTGCCAGCAGCGACCACACAGGGGTCACCTACAATGAGCAGTTCTTC
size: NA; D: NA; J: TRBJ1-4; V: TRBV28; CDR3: CASTQPGQATNEKLFF; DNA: TGTGCCAGCACCCAGCCGGGACAAGCAACTAATGAAAAACTGTTTTTT
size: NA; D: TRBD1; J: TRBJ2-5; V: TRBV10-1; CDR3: CASASTGDQETQYF; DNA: TGCGCCAGTGCGAGTACAGGGGACCAAGAGACCCAGTACTTC
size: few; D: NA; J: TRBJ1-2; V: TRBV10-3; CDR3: CAISESNGGTDGYTF; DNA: TGTGCCATCAGTGAGTCTAACGGGGGAACGGATGGCTACACCTTC
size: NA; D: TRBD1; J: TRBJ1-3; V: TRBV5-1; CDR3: CASSLNPGQASGNTIYF; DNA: TGCGCCAGCAGCTTAAACCCGGGACAGGCATCTGGAAACACCATATATTTT
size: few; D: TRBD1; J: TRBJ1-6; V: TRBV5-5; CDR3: CASSSSGTAQPLHF; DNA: TGTGCCAGCAGCTCGTCCGGGACAGCTCAGCCCCTCCACTTT
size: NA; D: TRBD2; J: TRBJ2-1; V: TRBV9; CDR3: CASSSSGEQFF; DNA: TGTGCCAGCAGCTCTAGCGGTGAGCAGTTCTTC
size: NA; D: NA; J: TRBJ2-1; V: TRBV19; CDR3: CASSPRDNEQFF; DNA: TGTGCCAGTAGTCCTCGGGACAATGAGCAGTTCTTC
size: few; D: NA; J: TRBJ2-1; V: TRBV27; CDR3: CASSPFQGIIYNEQFF; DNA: TGTGCCAGCAGTCCTTTTCAGGGGATAATCTACAATGAGCAGTTCTTC
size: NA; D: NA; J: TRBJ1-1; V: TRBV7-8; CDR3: CASSLARWLEAFF; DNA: TGTGCCAGCAGCTTAGCGAGGTGGCTTGAAGCTTTCTTT
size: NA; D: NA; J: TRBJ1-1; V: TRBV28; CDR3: CASSLGQGGEAFF; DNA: TGTGCCAGCAGTTTAGGCCAGGGCGGTGAAGCTTTCTTT
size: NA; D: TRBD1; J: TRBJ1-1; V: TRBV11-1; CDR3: CASNNRGGIFPEAFF; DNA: TGTGCCAGCAACAACAGGGGGGGGATCTTTCCTGAAGCTTTCTTT
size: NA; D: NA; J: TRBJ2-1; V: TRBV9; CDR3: CASSPTWGLPGEQFF; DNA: TGTGCCAGCAGCCCGACTTGGGGACTCCCAGGTGAGCAGTTCTTC
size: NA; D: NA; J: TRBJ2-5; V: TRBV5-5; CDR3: CASSFLISRQETQYF; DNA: TGTGCCAGCAGCTTTCTTATCTCCAGGCAAGAGACCCAGTACTTC